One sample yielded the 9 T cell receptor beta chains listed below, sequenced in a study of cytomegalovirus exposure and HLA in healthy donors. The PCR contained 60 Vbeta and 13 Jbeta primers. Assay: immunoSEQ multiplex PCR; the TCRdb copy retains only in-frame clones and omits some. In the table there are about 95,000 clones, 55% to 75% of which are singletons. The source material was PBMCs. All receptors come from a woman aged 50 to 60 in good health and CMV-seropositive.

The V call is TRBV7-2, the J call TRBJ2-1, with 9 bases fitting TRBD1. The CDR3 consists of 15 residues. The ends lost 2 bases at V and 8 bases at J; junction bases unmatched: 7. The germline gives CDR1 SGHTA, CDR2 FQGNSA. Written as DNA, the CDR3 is TGTGCCAGCAGCTTATCACAGGGGGCGGGTGATGAGCAGTTCTTC. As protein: CASSLSQGAGDEQFF.

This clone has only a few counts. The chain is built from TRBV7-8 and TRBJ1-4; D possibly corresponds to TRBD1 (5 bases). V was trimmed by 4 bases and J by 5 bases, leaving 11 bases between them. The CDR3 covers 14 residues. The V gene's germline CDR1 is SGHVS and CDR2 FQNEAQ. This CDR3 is CASSWGERNEKLFF. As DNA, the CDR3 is TGTGCCAGCAGCTGGGGGGAAAGGAATGAAAAACTGTTTTTT.

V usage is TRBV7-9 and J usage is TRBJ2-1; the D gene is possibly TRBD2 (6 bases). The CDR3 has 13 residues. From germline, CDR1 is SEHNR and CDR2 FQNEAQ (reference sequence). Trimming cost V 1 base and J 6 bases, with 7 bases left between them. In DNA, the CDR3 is TGTGCCAGCAGCTTAGGGGACTTCAATGAGCAGTTCTTC. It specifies CASSLGDFNEQFF.

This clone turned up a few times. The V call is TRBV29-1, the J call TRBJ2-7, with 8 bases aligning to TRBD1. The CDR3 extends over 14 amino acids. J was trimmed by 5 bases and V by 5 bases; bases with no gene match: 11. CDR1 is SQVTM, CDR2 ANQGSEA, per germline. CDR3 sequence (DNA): TGCAGCGTTCGGTCCCAGGGGGCGAGAGACGAGCAGTACTTC. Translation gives CSVRSQGARDEQYF.

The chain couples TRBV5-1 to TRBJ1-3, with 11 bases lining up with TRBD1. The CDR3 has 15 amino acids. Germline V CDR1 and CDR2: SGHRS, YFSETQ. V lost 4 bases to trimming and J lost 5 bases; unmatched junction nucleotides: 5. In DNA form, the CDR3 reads TGCGCCAGCAGCCCAGGGACAGGGGGACGAAACACCATATATTTT. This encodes CASSPGTGGRNTIYF. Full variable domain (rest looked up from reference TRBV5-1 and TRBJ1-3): KAGVTQTPRYLIKTRGQQVTLSCSPISGHRSVSWYQQTPGQGLQFLFEYFSETQRNKGNFPGRFSGRQFSNSRSEMNVSTLELGDSALYLCASSPGTGGRNTIYFGEGSWLTVV.

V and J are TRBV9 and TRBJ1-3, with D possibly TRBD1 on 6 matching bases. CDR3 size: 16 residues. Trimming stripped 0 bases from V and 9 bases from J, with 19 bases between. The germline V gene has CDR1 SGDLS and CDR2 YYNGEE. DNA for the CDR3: TGTGCCAGCAGCGTAGCTAACAGGGCACAGGCCAGCACCATATATTTT. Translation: CASSVANRAQASTIYF.

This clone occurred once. CDR3 sequence (DNA): TGTGCCAGCAGTTTCTCGGAAAATACTATACCCCTCCACTTT. Its protein is CASSFSENTIPLHF. The chain is built from TRBV25-1 and TRBJ1-6; D not resolved. Per germline, CDR1 MGHDK and CDR2 SYGVNS. The CDR3 is 14 residues long. V lost 5 bases to trimming and J lost 12 bases, with 17 bases between them.

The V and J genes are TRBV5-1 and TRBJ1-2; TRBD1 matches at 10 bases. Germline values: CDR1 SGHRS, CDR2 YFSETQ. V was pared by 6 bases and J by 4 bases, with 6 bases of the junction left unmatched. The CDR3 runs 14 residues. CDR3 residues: CASNSGQGFYGYTF. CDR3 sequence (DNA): TGCGCCAGCAACTCGGGACAGGGGTTCTATGGCTACACCTTC.

DNA of the CDR3: TGTGCCAGTAGTAGCCGGGACAGGGACTTTAGCAATCAGCCCCAGCATTTT. Residues: CASSSRDRDFSNQPQHF. The chain uses TRBV19 and TRBJ1-5; TRBD1 agrees at 9 bases. CDR1 and CDR2 (germline): LNHDA, SQIVND (reference sequence). The J segment lost 0 bases and the V segment lost 4 bases, leaving 7 bases of the junction unmatched. The CDR3 totals 17 residues.